One sample yielded the 27 T cell receptor beta chains listed below, sequenced in a study of cytomegalovirus exposure and HLA in healthy donors. Repertoires were generated with immunoSEQ multiplex PCR, while TCRdb's copy carries only in-frame clones and drops some. This table holds fewer than 70,000 clones, approximately 96% found once. Sequenced sample: PBMCs. The receptors derive from a man aged 18 to 35 in good health and CMV-seronegative.

This clone was detected only a few times. The CDR3 loop reads CASSDGTSGRSRPDTQYF. CDR3 nucleotide sequence: TGTGCCAGCAGTGACGGGACTAGCGGGAGGAGTAGGCCAGATACGCAGTATTTT. The J gene is TRBJ2-3, the V gene TRBV2, with 15 nucleotides matching TRBD2. The germline gives CDR1 SNHLY, CDR2 FYNNEI. The CDR3 runs to 18 residues. V shed 3 bases, J shed 4 bases, and the junction held 8 bases outside the gene matches.

This clone has a single count. This chain links TRBV7-2 with TRBJ1-2; D not certain. V lost 1 base to trimming and J lost 9 bases, with 12 bases between them. The CDR3 runs 13 residues. CDR1 and CDR2 (germline): SGHTA, FQGNSA. The CDR3 loop is CASSLERPGRYTF. CDR3 bases: TGTGCCAGCAGCTTAGAGCGCCCCGGCCGCTACACCTTC.

The chain employs TRBV13 and TRBJ2-7, with TRBD2 matching 9 bases. The CDR3 runs to 15 residues. Germline CDR1 PRHDT, CDR2 FYEKMQ (reference sequence). V was pared by 0 bases and J by 2 bases, with 2 bases of the junction left unmatched. The CDR3 spells CASSLGLAGTYEQYF. The CDR3, as DNA: TGTGCCAGCAGCTTAGGGCTAGCGGGGACCTACGAGCAGTACTTC.

The genes are TRBV14 and TRBJ1-5; D not certain. The V end lost 3 bases, the J end lost 0 bases, and 6 bases lay between the germline ends. Germline CDR1 reads SGHDN; CDR2 reads FVKESK. The CDR3 is 14 residues long. CDR3 sequence: CASSQQNSNQPQHF. The CDR3 DNA follows: TGTGCCAGCAGCCAGCAGAATAGCAATCAGCCCCAGCATTTT. Full variable domain (remainder filled in from reference TRBV14 and TRBJ1-5): EAGVTQFPSHSVIEKGQTVTLRCDPISGHDNLYWYRRVMGKEIKFLLHFVKESKQDESGMPNNRFLAERTGGTYSTLKVQPAELEDSGVYFCASSQQNSNQPQHFGDGTRLSIL.

V gene TRBV7-8 combines with J gene TRBJ1-1; no reliable D call. The CDR3 loop spans 13 amino acids. Per the germline V gene, CDR1 is SGHVS and CDR2 is FQNEAQ. V was trimmed by 10 bases and J by 5 bases, leaving 17 bases between them. For the CDR3, the DNA is TGTGCCACCCTACGAACTTCCGGGACTGAAGCTTTCTTT. Translating it yields CATLRTSGTEAFF.

The chain has TRBV10-2 and TRBJ2-7, with 8 bases fitting TRBD2. Germline CDR1 reads WSHSY; CDR2 reads SAAADI. The V gene end was trimmed by 9 bases and the J gene end by 4 bases; junction bases not matched to a gene: 5. The CDR3 spans 12 residues. This CDR3 is CASGTSSYEQYF. The CDR3 DNA reads TGCGCCAGTGGGACTAGTTCGTACGAGCAGTACTTC.

This sequence joins TRBV18 and TRBJ2-7; the D gene is possibly TRBD1 (6 bases). This CDR3 has 13 residues. Trimming cost V 4 bases and J 5 bases, with 12 bases left between them. Germline CDR1 reads KGHSH; CDR2 reads LQKENI. The CDR3 DNA reads TGTGCCAGCTCACATTATCACAGGGACGAGCAGTACTTC. This encodes CASSHYHRDEQYF.

This sequence joins TRBV28 and TRBJ2-7, with 8 bases identical to TRBD2. This CDR3 region has 15 residues. V shed 5 bases and J 7 bases; nucleotides not matched to a gene: 13. Germline assignment: CDR1 MDHEN and CDR2 SYDVKM. The CDR3 is CASSLHSGKGGEQYF. The CDR3 DNA is TGTGCCAGCAGTCTACATAGCGGGAAAGGAGGAGAGCAGTACTTC. Full variable domain (outside the CDR3, taken from reference TRBV28 and TRBJ2-7): DVKVTQSSRYLVKRTGEKVFLECVQDMDHENMFWYRQDPGLGLRLIYFSYDVKMKEKGDIPEGYSVSREKKERFSLILESASTNQTSMYLCASSLHSGKGGEQYFGPGTRLTVT.

The chain employs TRBV28 and TRBJ2-7; 8 bases map to TRBD2. Germline-derived CDR1 and CDR2 are MDHEN and SYDVKM. The CDR3 extends over 14 amino acids. V gave up 8 bases and J gave up 5 bases; unmatched junction bases: 11. CDR3 in amino acids: CASLPPGTRDEQYF. CDR3 in DNA: TGTGCCAGCTTACCACCCGGGACTAGGGACGAGCAGTACTTC.

The V call is TRBV19, the J call TRBJ1-4; D is ambiguous. Germline V gene data show CDR1 as LNHDA and CDR2 as SQIVND (reference sequence). The CDR3 runs 14 residues. Trimming cost V 3 bases and J 3 bases, with 8 bases left between them. The CDR3 here is CASSIGRANEKLFF. In DNA form, the CDR3 reads TGTGCCAGTAGTATCGGGCGGGCTAATGAAAAACTGTTTTTT.

The genes are TRBV7-9 and TRBJ2-7, with no clear D. Trimming shortened V by 7 bases and J by 1 base, and 8 bases separated the two germline ends. CDR1 and CDR2 from the germline V gene are SEHNR and FQNEAQ (reference sequence). The CDR3 has 12 residues. The CDR3 coding sequence is TGTGCCAGCATTGGCGGATCCTACGAGCAGTACTTC. This sequence encodes CASIGGSYEQYF.

This clone was counted between two and nine times. The chain uses TRBV6-5 and TRBJ2-1; 7 bases map to TRBD2. V shed 5 bases, J shed 4 bases, and the junction held 8 bases outside the gene matches. The germline V gene has CDR1 MNHEY and CDR2 SVGAGI. The CDR3 length is 15 residues. CDR3 in amino acids: CASSPGLEGYNEQFF. CDR3 DNA: TGTGCCAGCAGTCCCGGACTAGAGGGGTACAATGAGCAGTTCTTC.

The rearrangement joins TRBV5-1 to TRBJ1-4; D might be TRBD1 (5 bases). This CDR3 contains 15 residues. The V gene lost 0 bases and the J gene lost 7 bases, with 13 bases spanning the gap. Germline values: CDR1 SGHRS, CDR2 YFSETQ. The CDR3 reads CASSLVGRGSEKLFF. CDR3 nucleotide sequence: TGCGCCAGCAGCTTGGTTGGTAGGGGTAGTGAAAAACTGTTTTTT.

V is TRBV11-2 and J is TRBJ2-2; D is perhaps TRBD1 (5 bases). The germline V and J ends were trimmed by 11 bases and 5 bases, with 21 bases remaining between them. The CDR3 consists of 15 residues. The germline V gene encodes CDR1 SGHAT and CDR2 FQNNGV. DNA of the CDR3: TGTGCCGTGGGCCAGGGTGAATATAGGACCGGGGAGCTGTTTTTT. Translating it yields CAVGQGEYRTGELFF.

This clone was detected once. This chain links TRBV7-2 with TRBJ2-1, with D unresolved. CDR1 and CDR2 (germline): SGHTA, FQGNSA. Trimming cost V 5 bases and J 10 bases, with 15 bases left between them. The CDR3 contains 13 residues. This CDR3 reads CASSPTSFFEQFF. CDR3 bases: TGTGCCAGCAGCCCGACATCTTTTTTCGAGCAGTTCTTC.

V is TRBV9 and J is TRBJ2-3; TRBD1 agrees at 7 bases. Unmatched junction bases numbered 9, after V lost 4 bases and J lost 4 bases. In germline, CDR1 is SGDLS, CDR2 YYNGEE. The CDR3 is made up of 15 amino acids. The CDR3 DNA is TGTGCCAGCAGCCCCGAAGGGGGCTGGGCAGATACGCAGTATTTT. This gives the protein CASSPEGGWADTQYF.

V is TRBV30 and J is TRBJ1-5; tentative D call: TRBD1 (6 bases). With 3 bases removed from V and 0 bases from J, the gap between germline ends came to 18 bases. CDR1 and CDR2 (germline): GTSNPN, SVGIG (reference sequence). This CDR3 region has 17 residues. As DNA, the CDR3 is TGTGCCTGGAGCCCCGGGACAACCCCCGGTAGCAATCAGCCCCAGCATTTT. As protein: CAWSPGTTPGSNQPQHF. Full variable domain (missing parts from reference TRBV30 and TRBJ1-5): SQTIHQWPATLVQPVGSPLSLECTVEGTSNPNLYWYRQAAGRGLQLLFYSVGIGQISSEVPQNLSASRPQDRQFILSSKKLLLSDSGFYLCAWSPGTTPGSNQPQHFGDGTRLSIL.

The CDR3, as DNA: TGTGCCAGCAGTTTAGTGACCGGGTACTTGGGTGGCTACACCTTC. Translating it yields CASSLVTGYLGGYTF. V and J are TRBV28 and TRBJ1-2; D is ambiguous. The CDR3 extends over 15 amino acids. The germline V gene encodes CDR1 MDHEN and CDR2 SYDVKM. Trimming took off 2 bases at V and 7 bases at J, with 17 bases between the two ends.

The J gene is TRBJ2-7, the V gene TRBV6-1, with TRBD1 as a possible D gene (5 bases). Germline V lookup: CDR1 MNHNS, CDR2 SASEGT. This CDR3 has 15 residues. V was cut by 4 bases and J by 0 bases, with 13 bases left in between. The CDR3 sequence is CASSALGQSSYEQYF. CDR3 nucleotide sequence: TGTGCCAGCAGTGCCCTGGGGCAAAGCTCCTACGAGCAGTACTTC.

The rearrangement uses TRBV7-2 and TRBJ2-7, with 10 bases lining up with TRBD2. Germline CDR1 SGHTA, CDR2 FQGNSA. The CDR3 is made up of 16 amino acids. V dropped 3 bases and J dropped 1; count of bases not matched to a gene: 6. CDR3 sequence (DNA): TGTGCCAGCAGCTTTCCGACTAGCGGGCTTTCCTACGAGCAGTACTTC. This codes for CASSFPTSGLSYEQYF. The variable domain in full, completed from reference TRBV7-2 and TRBJ2-7, reads GAGVSQSPSNKVTEKGKDVELRCDPISGHTALYWYRQSLGQGLEFLIYFQGNSAPDKSGLPSDRFSAERTGGSVSTLTIQRTQQEDSAVYLCASSFPTSGLSYEQYFGPGTRLTVT.

J is TRBJ2-3 and V is TRBV2, with 7 positions matching TRBD2. J lost 0 bases, V lost 4 bases, and 7 bases had no gene match. The CDR3 spans 16 residues. Germline values: CDR1 SNHLY, CDR2 FYNNEI. CDR3 region: CASSGISGISTDTQYF. The CDR3 DNA is TGTGCCAGCAGTGGGATAAGCGGGATAAGCACAGATACGCAGTATTTT.

V is TRBV28 and J is TRBJ2-5; TRBD1 aligns across 8 bases. The J call may be incorrect, as the DNA end agrees better with TRBJ2-7. This CDR3 contains 14 residues. In germline, CDR1 is MDHEN, CDR2 SYDVKM. The CDR3 here is CASMDRAKSYEQYF. As DNA, the CDR3 is TGTGCCAGCATGGACAGGGCAAAGTCCTACGAGCAGTACTTC.

The rearrangement links TRBV5-1 to TRBJ2-2; TRBD2 aligns across 11 bases. CDR3 length: 18 residues. V trimming: 3 bases; J trimming: 2 bases; junction bases outside the gene matches: 9. CDR1 SGHRS and CDR2 YFSETQ come from the germline V gene. The CDR3 DNA reads TGCGCCAGCAGCTCGACTATAGCGGGAGGGCCCAACACCGGGGAGCTGTTTTTT. Its protein is CASSSTIAGGPNTGELFF.

This clone was picked up one time. This chain joins TRBV18 and TRBJ2-2, with D maybe TRBD2 (6 bases). Germline V lookup: CDR1 KGHSH, CDR2 LQKENI. The CDR3 covers 16 residues. V was shortened by 6 bases and J by 1 base, with 15 bases between the two germline ends. The CDR3 region has the DNA TGTGCCAGCTCCCTTGGCGGGACGGAGAACACCGGGGAGCTGTTTTTT. Translation: CASSLGGTENTGELFF.

This sequence joins TRBV15 and TRBJ2-3; no firm D call. Trimming removed 0 bases at V and 2 bases at J, with 18 bases between. This CDR3 is built from 18 residues. The germline V gene has CDR1 LNHNV and CDR2 YYDKDF (reference sequence). The CDR3 nucleotides read TGTGCCACCAGCAGAGACTTCCACGCTAGGCAGCTCACAGATACGCAGTATTTT. It specifies CATSRDFHARQLTDTQYF.

This chain connects TRBV7-8 to TRBJ1-3; no reliable D call. The V gene lost 2 bases and the J gene lost 0 bases, with 11 bases spanning the gap. The CDR3 runs to 16 residues. The germline V gene encodes CDR1 SGHVS and CDR2 FQNEAQ. The CDR3 nucleotides read TGTGCCAGCAGCTTAATGCAGGCATTCTCTGGAAACACCATATATTTT. Translated: CASSLMQAFSGNTIYF.

The chain combines TRBV27 with TRBJ2-7, with D possibly being TRBD2 (6 bases). CDR1 is MNHEY and CDR2 is SMNVEV in the germline V gene (reference sequence). The CDR3 runs 16 residues. V was clipped by 3 bases and J by 1 base, with 16 bases between them. The CDR3 loop is CASSLSRSGGSYEQYF. The CDR3 DNA is TGTGCCAGCAGTTTGTCCCGCAGCGGAGGGTCCTACGAGCAGTACTTC.